This T cell receptor beta chain was found in a study of early T cells in non-severe SARS-CoV-2 infection. Overall study context: Investigators sequenced bulk RNA drawn from unsorted whole blood, and chains remained unpaired. General study results and limits: Database matching using VDJdb favored anti-spike CD8 responses, with private and CD4 specificities left missing.

The length of the CDR3 is 15 residues. Trimming removed 5 bases from V and 3 bases from J, with 16 bases in between. From germline, CDR1 is MNHNS and CDR2 SASEGT. Attached unique molecular identifiers marked individual cDNA molecules. TCRdb re-called the 5' RACE reads with MiXCR, one entry per CDR3 protein. The sample carries more than 90,000 distinct CDR3 sequences, approximately 10% recorded once. This clonotype has only a few counts. Antigen: not known. This sequence joins TRBV6-1 and TRBJ1-2, with D unclear. The clonotype was recovered from an adult who was a healthcare worker with PCR-confirmed SARS-CoV-2 infection or an uninfected control (not recorded which). Source material: whole blood. The CDR3 region has the DNA TGTGCCAGCAGTCCGCCCGGGGTGACATACTATGGCTACACCTTC. As protein: CASSPPGVTYYGYTF.